These 30 T cell receptor beta chains originate from one sample sequenced in a study of blood T cell repertoires in COVID-19. Repertoires were generated with immunoSEQ multiplex PCR, while TCRdb's copy carries only in-frame clones and drops some. The repertoire holds just over 250,000 clones, with around nine tenths as singletons. Sequenced sample: peripheral blood. The receptors derive from a man aged 40-49 years who had recovered from COVID-19.

The V call is TRBV25-1, the J call TRBJ1-6, with 8 bases that match TRBD1. This CDR3 comprises 16 residues. The junction had 10 bases not matched to a gene; V was cut back by 6 bases and J by 6 bases. Germline V gives CDR1 MGHDK, CDR2 SYGVNS. CDR3 in amino acids: CASSPYQGASNSPLHF. The CDR3 bases are TGTGCCAGCAGCCCTTATCAGGGGGCGAGTAATTCACCCCTCCACTTT.

This clone turned up a few times. The rearrangement links TRBV28 to TRBJ1-5, with 11 bases fitting TRBD1. Germline assignment: CDR1 MDHEN and CDR2 SYDVKM. The CDR3 consists of 16 residues. J gave up 3 bases and V 4 bases, and 5 bases lay outside the gene matches. For the CDR3, the DNA is TGTGCCAGCAGTTCATGGGACAGGGGGAACAATCAGCCCCAGCATTTT. This encodes CASSSWDRGNNQPQHF.

This clone was recorded a few times. The chain is built from TRBV14 and TRBJ1-1, with D unresolved. This CDR3 is built from 13 residues. Germline loops: CDR1 SGHDN, CDR2 FVKESK. V was clipped by 2 bases and J by 7 bases, with 11 bases between them. The CDR3 region is CASSQRDWSEAFF. The CDR3 DNA sequence: TGTGCCAGCAGCCAACGAGATTGGAGTGAAGCTTTCTTT.

The chain joins TRBV6-2 or TRBV6-3 to TRBJ2-7; 8 bases are shared with TRBD1. Germline lookup yields CDR1 MNHEY and CDR2 SVGEGT. The CDR3 spans 14 residues. The ends lost 2 bases at V and 6 bases at J; junction bases unmatched: 6. The CDR3 is CASSYPDRVFEQYF. The CDR3 coding sequence is TGTGCCAGCAGTTACCCGGACAGGGTATTCGAGCAGTACTTC.

The chain links TRBV27 to TRBJ1-1; 11 nucleotides line up with TRBD1. CDR3 length equals 12 residues. Germline values: CDR1 MNHEY, CDR2 SMNVEV (reference sequence). Germline trimming cut 6 bases from V and 10 bases from J; bases unmatched to any gene: 4. CDR3 nucleotide sequence: TGTGCCAGCAGCCGGACAGGGGGCCGAGCTTTCTTT. It encodes CASSRTGGRAFF.

In DNA form, the CDR3 reads TGCAGTGCTAGTACAGGGAGTCAGCCCCAGCATTTT. Protein: CSASTGSQPQHF. The chain joins TRBV20-1 to TRBJ1-5; tentative D call: TRBD1 (6 bases). The V end lost 3 bases, the J end lost 6 bases, and 9 bases lay between the germline ends. The CDR3 is 12 residues long. Germline CDR1 reads DFQATT; CDR2 reads SNEGSKA (reference sequence).

The V call is TRBV5-8, the J call TRBJ2-7, with a weak D call TRBD2 (5 bases). Trimming took off 4 bases at V and 0 bases at J, with 17 bases between the two ends. Germline loops: CDR1 SGHTS, CDR2 YDEGEE. The CDR3 covers 16 residues. CDR3 region: CASSPEEQRYSYEQYF. The CDR3 DNA follows: TGTGCCAGCAGCCCGGAGGAGCAGCGCTACTCCTACGAGCAGTACTTC.

The chain uses TRBV6-2 or TRBV6-3 and TRBJ2-7, with 14 bases that match TRBD2. Germline trimming cut 5 bases from V and 6 bases from J; bases unmatched to any gene: 21. The CDR3 totals 20 residues. Per the germline V gene, CDR1 is MNHEY and CDR2 is SVGEGT. The CDR3 DNA is TGTGCCAGCAGTCACCCGGGACTAGCGGGGGCCCGAGTGCGCGTACGCGAGCAGTACTTC. It specifies CASSHPGLAGARVRVREQYF.

This clone appeared a few times. V and J are TRBV19 and TRBJ1-2, with D unresolved. The germline gives CDR1 LNHDA, CDR2 SQIVND (reference sequence). CDR3 length: 13 amino acids. The V and J ends lost 0 bases and 8 bases respectively, with 10 bases between them. The CDR3 DNA sequence: TGTGCCAGTAGTATAGATAAAGGGAGAGGCTACACCTTC. This codes for CASSIDKGRGYTF.

V gene TRBV21-1 combines with J gene TRBJ2-4; the listed D gene, TRBD2, was not tested against the DNA. TRBV21-1 is assigned pseudogene status. This CDR3 comprises 17 residues. CDR3: CASMARPRVSAKNIQYF. CDR3 coding DNA: TGTGCCAGTATGGCCCGTCCCCGGGTCTCTGCCAAAAACATTCAGTACTTC.

V is TRBV4-2 and J is TRBJ1-6; the D gene is possibly TRBD1 (6 bases). The CDR3 loop spans 16 amino acids. The germline V gene has CDR1 LGHNA and CDR2 YNFKEQ. Trimming removed 1 base from V and 6 bases from J, with 13 bases in between. The chain's CDR3 is CASSQVGNRANSPLHF. CDR3 in DNA: TGTGCCAGCAGCCAAGTGGGCAACAGGGCTAATTCACCCCTCCACTTT.

The gene calls are TRBV7-9 and TRBJ2-1; TRBD2 aligns across 8 bases. The germline V gene has CDR1 SEHNR and CDR2 FQNEAQ (reference sequence). V lost 6 bases and J lost 8; bases outside the gene matches: 12. The CDR3 spans 15 residues. CDR3 sequence reads: CASRFGGAVSYEQFF. The DNA of the CDR3 is TGTGCCAGCAGGTTCGGGGGGGCAGTTAGCTATGAGCAGTTCTTC.

CDR3 amino acids: CASSSPGTANMGSGNTIYF. The CDR3 region has the DNA TGTGCCAGCAGCTCTCCCGGGACAGCGAACATGGGCTCTGGAAACACCATATATTTT. The rearrangement joins TRBV7-8 to TRBJ1-3; 7 nucleotides line up with TRBD1. Losses at the gene ends were 4 bases for V and 0 bases for J; bases not matched to a gene: 15. Germline V CDR1 and CDR2: SGHVS, FQNEAQ. The CDR3 length is 19 residues.

This clone was counted only a few times. CDR3 sequence (DNA): TGTGCCACCAGTGATTCGAAACAGGGGCAGCCCCAGCATTTT. Amino acids: CATSDSKQGQPQHF. V gene TRBV24-1 combines with J gene TRBJ1-5; 7 nucleotides align to TRBD1. V lost 2 bases to trimming and J lost 7 bases; unmatched junction nucleotides: 4. The CDR3 spans 14 residues. Germline V gene data show CDR1 as KGHDR and CDR2 as SFDVKD.

The rearrangement joins TRBV9 to TRBJ2-7; tentatively, D is TRBD1 (5 bases). Germline V gene lookup returns CDR1 SGDLS and CDR2 YYNGEE. Trimming left V 3 bases short and J 2 bases short, with 12 bases between. This CDR3 is 14 amino acids long. The CDR3 loop is CASSGTSSPYEQYF. The DNA for the CDR3 is TGTGCCAGCAGCGGGACATCCTCCCCCTACGAGCAGTACTTC.

The J gene is TRBJ2-7, the V gene TRBV2; a weak D match, TRBD1 (5 bases). This CDR3 region has 14 residues. Germline CDR1 is SNHLY and CDR2 is FYNNEI. With 6 bases removed from V and 3 bases from J, the gap between germline ends came to 15 bases. The DNA of the CDR3 is TGTGCCAGCAGCCCGCAGGGTCCGGTCTACGAGCAGTACTTC. Residues: CASSPQGPVYEQYF. The full variable domain, completed using reference TRBV2 and TRBJ2-7, is EPEVTQTPSHQVTQMGQEVILRCVPISNHLYFYWYRQILGQKVEFLVSFYNNEISEKSEIFDDQFSVERPDGSNFTLKIRSTKLEDSAMYFCASSPQGPVYEQYFGPGTRLTVT.

The CDR3 reads CASSTQTGLSGNTIYF. The CDR3 DNA reads TGCGCCAGCAGCACGCAAACAGGGCTGAGTGGAAACACCATATATTTT. The genes are TRBV5-1 and TRBJ1-3, with a weak D call TRBD1 (6 bases). Trimming pared 4 bases from V and 3 bases from J, leaving 17 bases between. The length of the CDR3 is 16 residues. Germline V CDR1 and CDR2: SGHRS, YFSETQ.

The V call is TRBV6-2 or TRBV6-3, the J call TRBJ2-3; 12 nucleotides align to TRBD2. J gave up 1 base and V 10 bases, and 9 bases lay outside the gene matches. Germline CDR1 and CDR2: MNHEY and SVGEGT. This CDR3 region has 16 residues. CDR3 DNA sequence: TGTGCCACCAACCCCTCTAGCGGGAGGGGCACAGATACGCAGTATTTT. Translated, it gives CATNPSSGRGTDTQYF.

V and J are TRBV24-1 and TRBJ2-5; D is ambiguous. V was clipped by 3 bases and J by 1 base, with 11 bases between them. The CDR3 spans 15 residues. The germline V gene encodes CDR1 KGHDR and CDR2 SFDVKD. The CDR3 sequence is CATSDTSLPQETQYF. The CDR3 nucleotides read TGTGCCACCAGTGATACCAGTCTCCCCCAAGAGACCCAGTACTTC.

The chain recombines TRBV2 with TRBJ2-5, with 11 bases fitting TRBD2. The junction had 5 bases not matched to a gene; V was cut back by 4 bases and J by 4 bases. The CDR3 consists of 15 residues. Germline CDR1 SNHLY, CDR2 FYNNEI. Written as DNA, the CDR3 is TGTGCCAGCAGTGGTAGCGGGGGGGCCGGAGAGACCCAGTACTTC. Translated: CASSGSGGAGETQYF.

This clone was seen only once. The J gene is TRBJ1-5, the V gene TRBV6-5, with TRBD1 as a possible D gene (5 bases). Germline lookup yields CDR1 MNHEY and CDR2 SVGAGI. V lost 6 bases to trimming and J lost 7 bases, with 16 bases between them. The CDR3 is 14 amino acids. The CDR3 nucleotides read TGTGCCAGCAGCGGTGGGGGGTTCGGGCAGCCCCAGCATTTT. It encodes CASSGGGFGQPQHF.

This chain joins TRBV27 and TRBJ1-2; the D gene is possibly TRBD1 (5 bases). Per the germline V gene, CDR1 is MNHEY and CDR2 is SMNVEV (reference sequence). Between the trimmed V and J ends, which lost 6 bases and 7 bases, there was a span of 15 bases. The CDR3 is 13 residues long. Written as DNA, the CDR3 is TGTGCCAGCAGCCCGGGACTCTTGGGTGGCTACACCTTC. It codes for CASSPGLLGGYTF.

The chain employs TRBV4-2 and TRBJ2-1; 7 bases match TRBD2. This CDR3 comprises 16 residues. Germline V gene lookup returns CDR1 LGHNA and CDR2 YNFKEQ. Trimming cost V 1 base and J 4 bases; bases outside gene matches: 7. CDR3 DNA: TGTGCCAGCAGCCAAGGGGGGAGGGGCCAGTACAATGAGCAGTTCTTC. Translation: CASSQGGRGQYNEQFF.

The chain recombines TRBV7-2 with TRBJ2-3; 7 bases are a match to TRBD1. This CDR3 is built from 17 residues. Germline assignment: CDR1 SGHTA and CDR2 FQGNSA. The ends lost 2 bases at V and 4 bases at J; junction bases unmatched: 12. The CDR3: CASSLRPAGTVADTQYF. In DNA, the CDR3 is TGTGCCAGCAGCTTACGGCCCGCAGGGACAGTGGCAGATACGCAGTATTTT.

The sample holds a few counts of this clone. The chain has TRBV23-1 and TRBJ1-1; tentative D call: TRBD1 (6 bases). TRBV23-1 is placed among ORFs of uncertain function. Trimming stripped 5 bases from V and 4 bases from J, with 14 bases between. The CDR3 is made up of 14 amino acids. CDR3 bases: TGCGCCAGCAGTTTAGGGGGTGCGGTCACTGAAGCTTTCTTT. This translates into CASSLGGAVTEAFF.

This clone was recorded once. The chain couples TRBV6-5 to TRBJ2-6, with 7 bases aligning to TRBD2. Germline V CDR1 and CDR2: MNHEY, SVGAGI. CDR3 length: 14 residues. The J segment lost 2 bases and the V segment lost 9 bases, leaving 4 bases of the junction unmatched. CDR3 sequence reads: CARGEGTGANVLTF. In nucleotides, the CDR3 is TGTGCCAGAGGGGAGGGGACTGGGGCCAACGTCCTGACTTTC.

The CDR3 nucleotides are TGTGCCAGCACCCGGGGGGAAGCTGAAGCTTTCTTT. It specifies CASTRGEAEAFF. This rearrangement joins TRBV7-9 to TRBJ1-1, with D tentatively TRBD1 (5 bases). Per the germline V gene, CDR1 is SEHNR and CDR2 is FQNEAQ (reference sequence). Between the trimmed V and J ends, which lost 7 bases and 6 bases, there was a span of 12 bases. The CDR3 sequence is 12 residues long.

The chain joins TRBV9 to TRBJ2-7, with TRBD2 identical over 8 bases. In germline, CDR1 is SGDLS, CDR2 YYNGEE. The CDR3 sequence is 15 residues long. With 3 bases clipped from V and 3 bases from J, the junction kept 8 bases outside the gene matches. CDR3 loop: CASSAGGTGDYEQYF. DNA of the CDR3: TGTGCCAGCAGCGCGGGGGGGACCGGAGACTACGAGCAGTACTTC.

This chain uses TRBV19 with TRBJ1-2, with a weak D call TRBD1 (6 bases). Trimming left V 3 bases short and J 4 bases short, with 12 bases between. The CDR3 contains 14 residues. Germline CDR1 LNHDA, CDR2 SQIVND (reference sequence). DNA of the CDR3: TGTGCCAGTAGTATGACAGGAGCTGGCTATGGCTACACCTTC. Its translation: CASSMTGAGYGYTF.

The chain combines TRBV5-1 with TRBJ2-7; D is perhaps TRBD2 (6 bases). This CDR3 is 14 amino acids long. Germline V gene data show CDR1 as SGHRS and CDR2 as YFSETQ. Trimming took 4 bases from V and 2 from J, leaving 13 bases between them. CDR3 in amino acids: CASSLRDWTYEQYF. The CDR3 DNA follows: TGCGCCAGCAGCCTCCGGGACTGGACCTACGAGCAGTACTTC.